These 7 T cell receptor beta chains share one sample of origin, sequenced in a study of T cells in women clearing cervical HPV infection. Here immunoSEQ multiplex PCR was the method, and the copy in TCRdb shows in-frame clones only, minus some. The sample has tens of thousands of clones. Sequencing was done on a sample of blood buffy coat. The receptors originated from a woman aged 18-70 years with a cervical HPV16 infection that either progressed to CIN3+ or cleared (not recorded which).

Notes on this clone: The CDR3 goes on 3 residues after the read ends, and that part is filled in from the germline J gene. V is TRBV19 and J is TRBJ2-5; 13 positions agree with TRBD2. V shed 8 bases, J shed 4 bases, and the junction held 1 base outside the gene matches. The CDR3 runs 13 residues. Germline V gene data show CDR1 as LNHDA and CDR2 as SQIVND (reference sequence). CDR3 residues: CASGLAGVETQYF. The sequenced CDR3 bases are TGTGCCAGTGGACTAGCGGGAGTAGAGACC.

Notes on this clone: Coverage ceases 3 residues before the CDR3 finishes, and the germline J gene fills in the end. This chain links TRBV11-2 with TRBJ2-3, with TRBD2 matching over 10 bases. Germline CDR1 is SGHAT and CDR2 is FQNNGV. Trimming cost V 3 bases and J 7 bases; bases outside gene matches: 7. There are 15 residues in the CDR3. The part of the CDR3 DNA that was read is TGTGCCAGCAGCTTCATTCTAGCGGGAGTAAATACG. This sequence encodes CASSFILAGVNT. The entire CDR3 sequence reads CASSFILAGVNTQYF. The whole variable domain, remainder taken from reference TRBV11-2 and TRBJ2-3, is EAGVAQSPRYKIIEKRQSVAFWCNPISGHATLYWYQQILGQGPKLLIQFQNNGVVDDSQLPKDRFSAERLKGVDSTLKIQPAKLEDSAVYLCASSFILAGVNTQYFGPGTRLTVL.

Regarding this clone: Coverage ceases 3 residues before the CDR3 finishes, and the germline J gene fills in the end. The chain joins TRBV18 to TRBJ1-2; TRBD1 aligns across 10 bases. The V gene's germline CDR1 is KGHSH and CDR2 LQKENI. This CDR3 comprises 12 residues. V shed 6 bases and J 7 bases; nucleotides not matched to a gene: 2. The CDR3 protein is CASSGTGVGYTF. Partial CDR3 DNA: TGTGCCAGCTCCGGGACAGGGGTTGGC.

The CDR3 protein is CASSQDWERGPPADTQYF. The covered CDR3 bases are TGCGCCAGCAGCCAAGATTGGGAGCGGGGGCCTCCCGCAGATACG. The chain links TRBV4-1 to TRBJ2-3, with TRBD2 matching 8 bases. The missing CDR3 end, 3 residues past where the read stops, is filled in from the germline J gene. This CDR3 has 18 amino acids. The V and J ends lost 0 bases and 4 bases, in that order; junction bases with no gene match: 12. The germline V gene encodes CDR1 MGHRA and CDR2 YSYEKL.

As to this clone: The read stops 3 residues short of the end of the CDR3; the missing end is completed from the germline J gene. The V and J genes are TRBV7-6 and TRBJ2-7; 8 nucleotides agree with TRBD1. V lost 1 base to trimming and J lost 3 bases; unmatched junction nucleotides: 8. The V gene's germline CDR1 is SGHVS and CDR2 FNYEAQ. This CDR3 comprises 16 residues. The CDR3 loop is CASSLVPGTGLYEQYF. CDR3 DNA (partial): TGTGCCAGCAGCTTAGTCCCCGGGACAGGACTCTACGAG.

For this clone: The read terminates 3 residues ahead of where the CDR3 ends, so the germline J gene completes it. This sequence joins TRBV5-6 and TRBJ1-2, with D unclear. CDR3 length equals 13 residues. Germline values: CDR1 SGHDT, CDR2 YYEEEE. The germline V and J ends were trimmed by 2 bases and 7 bases, with 12 bases remaining between them. The CDR3: CASSFRGGGGYTF. The sequenced part of the CDR3 DNA is TGTGCCAGCAGCTTCCGGGGAGGAGGTGGC.

The sequenced CDR3 bases are TGTGCCAGCTCACCTGGCCAGGATCCTAATGAAAAA. It is translated as CASSPGQDPNEK. The full CDR3 sequence reads CASSPGQDPNEKLFF. V and J are TRBV18 and TRBJ1-4, with D hard to call. The sequenced fragment ends 3 residues before the CDR3 boundary, so the rest is inferred from the germline J gene. Trimming took off 3 bases at V and 3 bases at J, with 11 bases between the two ends. Per germline, CDR1 KGHSH and CDR2 LQKENI. The CDR3 is 15 amino acids. The full variable domain, its missing parts supplied by reference TRBV18 and TRBJ1-4, is NAGVMQNPRHLVRRRGQEARLRCSPMKGHSHVYWYRQLPEEGLKFMVYLQKENIIDESGMPKERFSAEFPKEGPSILRIQQVVRGDSAAYFCASSPGQDPNEKLFFGSGTQLSVL.